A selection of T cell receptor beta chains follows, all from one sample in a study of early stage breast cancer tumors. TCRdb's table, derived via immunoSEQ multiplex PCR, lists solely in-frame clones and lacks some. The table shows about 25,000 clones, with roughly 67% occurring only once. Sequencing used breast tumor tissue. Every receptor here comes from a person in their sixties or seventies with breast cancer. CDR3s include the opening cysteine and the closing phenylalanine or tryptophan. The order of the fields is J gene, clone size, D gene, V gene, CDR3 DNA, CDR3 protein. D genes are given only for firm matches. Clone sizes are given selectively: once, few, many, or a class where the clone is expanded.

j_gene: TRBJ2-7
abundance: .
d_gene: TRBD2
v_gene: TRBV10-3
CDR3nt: TGTGCCACCCTAGCGGGAGGAGCCTACGAGCAGTACTTC
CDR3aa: CATLAGGAYEQYF

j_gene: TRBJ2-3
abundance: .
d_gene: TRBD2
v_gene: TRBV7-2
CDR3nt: TGTGCCAGCAGCTTAACCAGCGGGGTCACAGATACGCAGTATTTT
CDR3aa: CASSLTSGVTDTQYF

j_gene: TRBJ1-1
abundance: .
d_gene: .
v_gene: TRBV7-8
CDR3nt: TGTGCCAGCAGCCCGGGCGGGGTTGCGAACACTGAAGCTTTCTTT
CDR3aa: CASSPGGVANTEAFF

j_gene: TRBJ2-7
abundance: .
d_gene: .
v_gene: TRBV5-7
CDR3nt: TGTGCCAGCATCACTACCCGGGAAGGGAATGGCCCCTACGAGCAGTACTTC
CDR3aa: CASITTREGNGPYEQYF

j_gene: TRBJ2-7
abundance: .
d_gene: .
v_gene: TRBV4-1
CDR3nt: TGCGCCAGCAGCTACCGGGACAAGAGCTCCTACGAGCAGTACTTC
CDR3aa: CASSYRDKSSYEQYF

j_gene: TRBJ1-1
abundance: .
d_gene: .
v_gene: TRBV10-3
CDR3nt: TGTGCCATCAGGACCGGACACGCGAACACTGAAGCTTTCTTT
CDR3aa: CAIRTGHANTEAFF

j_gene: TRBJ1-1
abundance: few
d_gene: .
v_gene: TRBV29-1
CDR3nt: TGCAGCGTTGCATCGACACCGATGAACACTGAAGCTTTCTTT
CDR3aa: CSVASTPMNTEAFF

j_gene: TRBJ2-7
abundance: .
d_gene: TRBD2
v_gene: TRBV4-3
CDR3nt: TGCGCCAGCAGCCAAGGGTACTCTAGCGGCGAGCAGTACTTC
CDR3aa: CASSQGYSSGEQYF

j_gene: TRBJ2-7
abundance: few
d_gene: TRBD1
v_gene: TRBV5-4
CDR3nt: TGTGCCAGCAGCTTGTGGGCAGGGGGCTACGAGCAGTACTTC
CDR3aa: CASSLWAGGYEQYF

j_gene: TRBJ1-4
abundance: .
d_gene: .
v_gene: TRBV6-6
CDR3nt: TGTGCCAGCAGTTATCCCCGGAGGTTTAATGAAAAACTGTTTTTT
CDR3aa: CASSYPRRFNEKLFF

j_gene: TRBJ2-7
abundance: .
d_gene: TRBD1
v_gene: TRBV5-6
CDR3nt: TGTGCCAGCAGCTTGGCGGGACAGACGAAATACGAGCAGTACTTC
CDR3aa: CASSLAGQTKYEQYF

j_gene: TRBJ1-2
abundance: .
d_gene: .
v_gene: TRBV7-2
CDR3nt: TGTGCCAGCAGCTTAAATAGACAAGGGGTGCGGGGCTACACCTTC
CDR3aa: CASSLNRQGVRGYTF

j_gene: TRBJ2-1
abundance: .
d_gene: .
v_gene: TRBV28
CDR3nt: TGTGCCAGCAGGACAGGGGAGGGAAGAAATGAGCAGTTCTTC
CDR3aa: CASRTGEGRNEQFF

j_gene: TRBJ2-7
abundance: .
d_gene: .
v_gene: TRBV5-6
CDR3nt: TGTGCCAGCAGCTTGTACCGTACATCGGGAGTAATCCACGAGCAGTACTTC
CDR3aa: CASSLYRTSGVIHEQYF

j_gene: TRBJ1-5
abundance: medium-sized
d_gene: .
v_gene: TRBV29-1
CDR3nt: TGCAGCGTTGGGGACACAGGGCAGCCCCAGCATTTT
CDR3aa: CSVGDTGQPQHF

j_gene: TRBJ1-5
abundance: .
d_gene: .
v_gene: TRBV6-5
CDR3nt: TGTGCCAGCCAGGCGAACGGCAATCAGCCCCAGCATTTT
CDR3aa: CASQANGNQPQHF

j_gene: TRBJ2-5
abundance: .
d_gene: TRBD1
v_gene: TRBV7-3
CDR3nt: TGTGCCAGCAGCTTAACGGCGGCAGGGGGCATGGAGACCCAGTACTTC
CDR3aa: CASSLTAAGGMETQYF

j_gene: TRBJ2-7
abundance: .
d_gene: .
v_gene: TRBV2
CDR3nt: TGTGCCAGCACCTATTCGCTAGCTTTGTACGAGCAGTACTTC
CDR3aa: CASTYSLALYEQYF

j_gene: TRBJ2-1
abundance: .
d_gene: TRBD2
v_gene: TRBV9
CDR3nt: TGTGCCAGCTCCCTGAGCGGGAGGACGGGGAATGAGCAGTTCTTC
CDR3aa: CASSLSGRTGNEQFF

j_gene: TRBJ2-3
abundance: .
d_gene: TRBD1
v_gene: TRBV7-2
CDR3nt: TGTGCCAGCAGCTACAGACAGGGGCTCGATACGCAGTATTTT
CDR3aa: CASSYRQGLDTQYF

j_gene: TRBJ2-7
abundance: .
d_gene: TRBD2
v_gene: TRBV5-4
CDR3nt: TGTGCCAGCAGCTACGGGGGAGGGAACCTCTACGAGCAGTACTTC
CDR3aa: CASSYGGGNLYEQYF

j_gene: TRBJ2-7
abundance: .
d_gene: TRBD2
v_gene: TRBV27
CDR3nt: TGTGCCAGCAGAAACGGGGGACTAATGCTCGAGCAGTACTTC
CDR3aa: CASRNGGLMLEQYF

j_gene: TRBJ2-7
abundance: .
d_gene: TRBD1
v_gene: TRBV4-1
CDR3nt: TGCGCCAGCAGCCCTGTGCTCCCGGGACAGGGGTCTTACGAGCAGTACTTC
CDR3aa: CASSPVLPGQGSYEQYF

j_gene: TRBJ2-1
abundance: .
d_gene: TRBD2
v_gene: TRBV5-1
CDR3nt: TGCGCCAGCAGCTTGGCACCTAGCGGTGGGAATGAGCAGTTCTTC
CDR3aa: CASSLAPSGGNEQFF

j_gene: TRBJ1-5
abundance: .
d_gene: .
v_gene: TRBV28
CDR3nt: TGTGCCAGCAGTCTGCAGTATCAGCCCCAGCATTTT
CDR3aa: CASSLQYQPQHF

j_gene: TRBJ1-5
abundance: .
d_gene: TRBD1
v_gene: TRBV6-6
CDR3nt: TGTGCCAGTCTACAGGGGGCGGCGGGCAATCAGCCCCAGCATTTT
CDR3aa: CASLQGAAGNQPQHF

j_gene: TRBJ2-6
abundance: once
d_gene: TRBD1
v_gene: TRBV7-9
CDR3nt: TGTGCCAGCAGCTTACCCCCGGGACAGCTTACTGGGGCCAACGTCCTGACTTTC
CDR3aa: CASSLPPGQLTGANVLTF

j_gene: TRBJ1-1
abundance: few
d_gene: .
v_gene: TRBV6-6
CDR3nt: TGTGCCAGCAAAAACTTGGTCGGGGGGGACACTGAAGCTTTCTTT
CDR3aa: CASKNLVGGDTEAFF

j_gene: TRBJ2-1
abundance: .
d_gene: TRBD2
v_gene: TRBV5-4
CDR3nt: TGTGCCCAGCGGGATAACTACAATGAGCAGTTCTTC
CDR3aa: CAQRDNYNEQFF

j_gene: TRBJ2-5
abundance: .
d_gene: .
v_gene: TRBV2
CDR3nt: TGTGCCAGCAGTTGGTCATCGGGGGTTCAAGAGACCCAGTACTTC
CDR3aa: CASSWSSGVQETQYF

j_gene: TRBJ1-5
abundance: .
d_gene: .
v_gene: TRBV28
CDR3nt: TGTGCCAGCAGTTTATATCAGGGAAATCAGCCCCAGCATTTT
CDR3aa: CASSLYQGNQPQHF

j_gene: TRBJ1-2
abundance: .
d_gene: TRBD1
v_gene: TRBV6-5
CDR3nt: TGTGCCAGCAGTTACGGGGACAGCCACTATGGCTACACCTTC
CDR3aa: CASSYGDSHYGYTF

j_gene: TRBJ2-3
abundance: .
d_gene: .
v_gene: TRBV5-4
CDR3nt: TGTGCCAGCAGCTCCGTAGGCACAGATACGCAGTATTTT
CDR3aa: CASSSVGTDTQYF

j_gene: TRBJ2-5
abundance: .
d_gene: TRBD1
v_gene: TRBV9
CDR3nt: TGTGCCAGCAGCCCTCGACAGGGATTACAAGAGACCCAGTACTTC
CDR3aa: CASSPRQGLQETQYF

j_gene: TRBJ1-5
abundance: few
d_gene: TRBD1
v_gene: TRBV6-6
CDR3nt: TGTGCCAGCAGCCTAGGGACAGGGGATGTAGAGCCCCAGCATTTT
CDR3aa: CASSLGTGDVEPQHF

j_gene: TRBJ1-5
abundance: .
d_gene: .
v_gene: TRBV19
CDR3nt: TGTGCCAGTAGTACACCAGGGGCGGTTGTTCAGCCCCAGCATTTT
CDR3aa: CASSTPGAVVQPQHF

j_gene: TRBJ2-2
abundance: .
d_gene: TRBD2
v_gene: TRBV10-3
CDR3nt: TGTGCCATCAGTTCCCAGGGACTAGCGAACACCGGGGAGCTGTTTTTT
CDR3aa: CAISSQGLANTGELFF

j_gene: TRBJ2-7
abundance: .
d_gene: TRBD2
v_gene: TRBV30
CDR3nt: TGTGCCTGGAGTGACCGACTAGCGGGGGACTACGAGCAGTACTTC
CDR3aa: CAWSDRLAGDYEQYF

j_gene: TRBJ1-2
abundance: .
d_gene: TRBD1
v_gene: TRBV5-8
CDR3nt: TGTGCCAGCAGCCTGGGCGACAGGGGGATGATGCGAGCTGGCTACACCTTC
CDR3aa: CASSLGDRGMMRAGYTF

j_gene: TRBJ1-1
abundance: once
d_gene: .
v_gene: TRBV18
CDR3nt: TGTGCCAGCTCAAGAGCAGGGAACACTGAAGCTTTCTTT
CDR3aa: CASSRAGNTEAFF

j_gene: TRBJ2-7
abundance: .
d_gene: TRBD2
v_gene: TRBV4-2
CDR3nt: TGTGCCAGCAGCCAAGACCCTAGCGGGAACTCCTACGAGCAGTACTTC
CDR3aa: CASSQDPSGNSYEQYF

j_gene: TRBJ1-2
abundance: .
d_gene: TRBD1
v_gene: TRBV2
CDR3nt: TGTGCCAGCAGTGTTGGGACAGGGGCCTATGGCTACACCTTC
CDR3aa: CASSVGTGAYGYTF

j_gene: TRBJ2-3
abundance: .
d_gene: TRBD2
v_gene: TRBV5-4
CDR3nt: TGTGCCAGCAGCAAGACTAGCGGGAGCACAGATACGCAGTATTTT
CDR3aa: CASSKTSGSTDTQYF

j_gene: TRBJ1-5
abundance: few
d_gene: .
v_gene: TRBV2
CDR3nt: TGTGCCAGCAGTGAACAAGCAGGGGGCAATCAGCCCCAGCATTTT
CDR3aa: CASSEQAGGNQPQHF

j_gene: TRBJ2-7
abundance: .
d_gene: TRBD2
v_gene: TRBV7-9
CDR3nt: TGTGCCAGCAGCTTAGGAGCGGGAGGGCCCTACGAGCAGTACTTC
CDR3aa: CASSLGAGGPYEQYF

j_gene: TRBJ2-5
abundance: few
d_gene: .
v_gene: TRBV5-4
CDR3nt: TGTGCCAGCAGCTTTGGGTGGGGCAGGGAGACCCAGTACTTC
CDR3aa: CASSFGWGRETQYF

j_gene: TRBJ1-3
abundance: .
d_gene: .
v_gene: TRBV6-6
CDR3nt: TGTGCCAGCAGTACAGGGCGTGGAAACACCATATATTTT
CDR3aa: CASSTGRGNTIYF

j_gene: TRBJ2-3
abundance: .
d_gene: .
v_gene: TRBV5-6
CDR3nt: TGTGCCAGCAGGCGCGCGGATACAGATACGCAGTATTTT
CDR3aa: CASRRADTDTQYF

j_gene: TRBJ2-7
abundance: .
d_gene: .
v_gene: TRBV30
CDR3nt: TGTGCCTGGAGTGTACGAGGGGGATTAGGAAACGAGCAGTACTTC
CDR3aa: CAWSVRGGLGNEQYF

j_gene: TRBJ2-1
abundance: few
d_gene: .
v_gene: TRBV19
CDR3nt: TGTGCCAGTAGCCCAGATGGGGCTCGGAATGAGCAGTTCTTC
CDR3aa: CASSPDGARNEQFF

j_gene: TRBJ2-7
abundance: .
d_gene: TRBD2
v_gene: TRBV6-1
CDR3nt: TGTGCCAGCAGGGGACTAGCGGGAGGTGATGAGCAGTACTTC
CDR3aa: CASRGLAGGDEQYF

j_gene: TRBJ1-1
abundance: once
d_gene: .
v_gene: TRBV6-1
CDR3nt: TGTGCCAGCAGTACGTCATTGCAGGGAACAGCTTTCTTT
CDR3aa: CASSTSLQGTAFF

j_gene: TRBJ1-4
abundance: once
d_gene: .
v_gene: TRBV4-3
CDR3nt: TGCGCCAGCAGCCAAGGGGTCAGGACAACAACTAATGAAAAACTGTTTTTT
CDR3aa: CASSQGVRTTTNEKLFF

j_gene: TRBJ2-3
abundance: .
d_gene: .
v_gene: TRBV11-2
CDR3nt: TGTGCCAGCAGCCGAACTTTGGCGGGAAGCACAGATACGCAGTATTTT
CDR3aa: CASSRTLAGSTDTQYF

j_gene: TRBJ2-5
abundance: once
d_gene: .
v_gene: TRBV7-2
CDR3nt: TGTGCCAGCAGCCGCGGGCGGAAAGAGACCCAGTACTTC
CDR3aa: CASSRGRKETQYF